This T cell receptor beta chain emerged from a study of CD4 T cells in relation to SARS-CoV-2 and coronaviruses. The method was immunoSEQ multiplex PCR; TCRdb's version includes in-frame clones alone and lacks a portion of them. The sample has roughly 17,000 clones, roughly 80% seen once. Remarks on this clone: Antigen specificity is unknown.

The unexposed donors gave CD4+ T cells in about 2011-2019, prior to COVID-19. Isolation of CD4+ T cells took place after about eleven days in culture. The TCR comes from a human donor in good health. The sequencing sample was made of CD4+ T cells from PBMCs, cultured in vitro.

Here the CDR3 reads CASSQYLSGRAGETQYF. As DNA, the CDR3 is TGTGCCAGCAGTCAATACCTTAGCGGGAGGGCCGGGGAGACCCAGTACTTC. The V and J genes are TRBV4-2 and TRBJ2-5; 11 bases agree with TRBD2. The CDR3 totals 17 residues. Germline-derived CDR1 and CDR2 are LGHNA and YNFKEQ. With 6 bases clipped from V and 5 bases from J, the junction kept 14 bases outside the gene matches.